The 19 T cell receptor beta chains below come from one sample, sequenced in a study of blood T cell repertoires in COVID-19. The data were produced by immunoSEQ multiplex PCR, yet TCRdb's version contains in-frame clones alone and is incomplete. The sample contains more than 200,000 clones, around four fifths of which appear only once. The specimen was peripheral blood. These receptors were taken from a woman in her sixties or seventies with active or convalescent COVID-19.

The chain joins TRBV3-1 (or the pseudogene TRBV3-2) to TRBJ2-1; 11 nucleotides agree with TRBD2. The J segment lost 5 bases and the V segment lost 3 bases, leaving 9 bases of the junction unmatched. Germline V gives CDR1 LGHDT, CDR2 YNNKEL (reference sequence). This CDR3 has 17 amino acids. CDR3 bases: TGTGCCAGCAGCCACTCGACTAGCGGGGCCCGGGACAATGAGCAGTTCTTC. Protein: CASSHSTSGARDNEQFF.

Concerning this clone itself: The same CDR3 arises from other DNA sequences in this sample as well. The V and J genes are TRBV30 and TRBJ1-2, with unresolved D. Per the germline V gene, CDR1 is GTSNPN and CDR2 is SVGIG (reference sequence). V gave up 0 bases and J gave up 4 bases, with 9 bases separating them. CDR3 length: 13 amino acids. Written as DNA, the CDR3 is TGTGCCTGGAGTGTACTAGTAGGCTATGGCTACACCTTC. Protein product: CAWSVLVGYGYTF.

The chain recombines TRBV6-2 or TRBV6-3 with TRBJ1-1, with 9 bases lining up with TRBD1. CDR1 is MNHEY and CDR2 is SVGEGT in the germline V gene. J was trimmed by 1 base and V by 0 bases; bases with no gene match: 9. The CDR3 spans 18 residues. The CDR3: CASSYSRDRAIGNTEAFF. The CDR3 bases are TGTGCCAGCAGTTACTCGAGGGACAGGGCCATTGGGAACACTGAAGCTTTCTTT.

This clone has at least ten counts. This rearrangement joins TRBV5-4 to TRBJ2-2; TRBD2 aligns across 12 bases. With V trimmed by 3 bases and J by 5 bases, 5 bases remained unmatched. This CDR3 is 16 amino acids long. CDR1 SGHNT and CDR2 YYREEE come from the germline V gene (reference sequence). The CDR3 loop reads CASSWGTSGQTGELFF. CDR3 nucleotide sequence: TGTGCCAGCAGCTGGGGGACTAGCGGGCAGACCGGGGAGCTGTTTTTT.

This clone was detected once. CDR3 in DNA: TGTGCCAGTACCTCATCACAGGGAAGGTATGGCTACACCTTC. It yields the protein CASTSSQGRYGYTF. The chain couples TRBV19 to TRBJ1-2, with D perhaps TRBD1 (6 bases). This CDR3 comprises 14 residues. The V gene's germline CDR1 is LNHDA and CDR2 SQIVND (reference sequence). The V and J ends lost 7 bases and 5 bases respectively, with 17 bases between them.

This sequence joins TRBV6-2 or TRBV6-3 and TRBJ1-5; D gene ambiguous. Per the germline V gene, CDR1 is MNHEY and CDR2 is SVGEGT. V gave up 6 bases and J gave up 0 bases, with 12 bases separating them. CDR3 size: 15 residues. The CDR3 bases are TGTGCCAGCAGCCCCCTGTTGAGTAGCAATCAGCCCCAGCATTTT. Translation: CASSPLLSSNQPQHF.

This clone was seen a few times. This chain joins TRBV20-1 and TRBJ1-1; 7 bases are shared with TRBD1. This CDR3 has 15 amino acids. With 4 bases clipped from V and 0 bases from J, the junction kept 8 bases outside the gene matches. Germline loops: CDR1 DFQATT, CDR2 SNEGSKA (reference sequence). Written as DNA, the CDR3 is TGCAGTGCTAATGACCCGGGACAGCTGAACACTGAAGCTTTCTTT. Translating it yields CSANDPGQLNTEAFF.

The chain uses TRBV6-1 and TRBJ2-2, with 7 bases identical to TRBD1. V gave up 2 bases and J gave up 6 bases; unmatched junction bases: 0. Germline CDR1 reads MNHNS; CDR2 reads SASEGT. There are 13 residues in the CDR3. The CDR3 region is CASSEQGAGELFF. The CDR3 DNA reads as TGTGCCAGCAGTGAACAGGGGGCCGGGGAGCTGTTTTTT.

This clone showed up just once. This chain links TRBV10-1 with TRBJ2-2; perhaps TRBD2 as D (6 bases). V was cut by 4 bases and J by 4 bases, with 10 bases left in between. Germline loops: CDR1 WNHNN, CDR2 SYGVQD (reference sequence). This CDR3 has 14 amino acids. CDR3 in DNA: TGCGCCAGCAGTGCCGGAGGGGCCACCGGGGAGCTGTTTTTT. It translates to CASSAGGATGELFF.

The V gene is TRBV3-1 (or the pseudogene TRBV3-2), the J gene TRBJ1-6, with D unresolved. Deletions cut 4 bases from V and 10 bases from J, with 17 bases between. The CDR3 has 15 residues. Per germline, CDR1 LGHDT and CDR2 YNNKEL (reference sequence). CDR3 region: CASSPSSGLRSPLHF. CDR3 nucleotide sequence: TGTGCCAGCAGCCCCTCCTCTGGACTAAGGTCACCCCTCCACTTT.

The V gene is TRBV24-1, the J gene TRBJ2-1; TRBD2 aligns across 7 bases. Germline V gene lookup returns CDR1 KGHDR and CDR2 SFDVKD. Germline trimming cut 4 bases from V and 0 bases from J; bases unmatched to any gene: 8. The CDR3 has 17 residues. The CDR3 DNA is TGTGCCACCAGTGAGCCGACTAGCCGAAGCTCCTACAATGAGCAGTTCTTC. This translates into CATSEPTSRSSYNEQFF.

V gene TRBV7-9 combines with J gene TRBJ1-2; TRBD1 matches 8 bases. The CDR3 totals 15 residues. The V gene's germline CDR1 is SEHNR and CDR2 FQNEAQ (reference sequence). Trimming at V came to 0 bases and at J to 4 bases, leaving 4 bases not matched to a gene. CDR3 sequence (DNA): TGTGCCAGCAGCTTAGCGACAGGGGATCGCTATGGCTACACCTTC. It codes for CASSLATGDRYGYTF. Full variable domain (outside the CDR3, taken from reference TRBV7-9 and TRBJ1-2): DTGVSQNPRHKITKRGQNVTFRCDPISEHNRLYWYRQTLGQGPEFLTYFQNEAQLEKSRLLSDRFSAERPKGSFSTLEIQRTEQGDSAMYLCASSLATGDRYGYTFGSGTRLTVV.

This chain links TRBV27 with TRBJ1-5; D is possibly TRBD1 (5 bases). Germline V CDR1 and CDR2: MNHEY, SMNVEV (reference sequence). The germline V and J ends were trimmed by 10 bases and 3 bases, with 13 bases remaining between them. The CDR3 runs to 13 residues. The CDR3 region is CATAWDSNQPQHF. CDR3 coding DNA: TGTGCCACAGCATGGGACTCCAATCAGCCCCAGCATTTT.

Only one count was recorded for this clone. The chain carries TRBV6-1 and TRBJ2-2; 9 bases fit TRBD1. CDR1 is MNHNS and CDR2 is SASEGT in the germline V gene. This CDR3 spans 16 amino acids. The V and J ends lost 4 bases and 7 bases, in that order; junction bases with no gene match: 10. CDR3 residues: CASSATWDRVGGELFF. The CDR3 DNA is TGTGCCAGCAGTGCCACGTGGGACAGGGTCGGCGGGGAGCTGTTTTTT.

This chain links TRBV2 with TRBJ1-2; TRBD1 aligns across 7 bases. V lost 5 bases to trimming and J lost 4 bases; unmatched junction nucleotides: 4. Germline CDR1 SNHLY, CDR2 FYNNEI. The CDR3 runs 13 residues. DNA for the CDR3: TGTGCCAGCAGTAACCGGGACAGCTATGGCTACACCTTC. Amino acid sequence: CASSNRDSYGYTF.

The table lists this clone with a few counts. CDR3 sequence: CASSLAGQDTGELFF. CDR3 coding DNA: TGCGCCAGCAGCTTGGCGGGACAGGACACCGGGGAGCTGTTTTTT. The genes are TRBV5-1 and TRBJ2-2; 8 nucleotides agree with TRBD1. The junction had 1 base not matched to a gene; V was cut back by 0 bases and J by 3 bases. CDR1 SGHRS and CDR2 YFSETQ come from the germline V gene. The length of the CDR3 is 15 residues.

The chain carries TRBV7-2 and TRBJ1-2; unclear D gene. V dropped 4 bases and J dropped 4 bases, with 16 bases sitting between them. CDR3 length: 15 amino acids. CDR1 SGHTA and CDR2 FQGNSA come from the germline V gene. CDR3 in DNA: TGTGCCAGCAGCTCCGGGGTTCGATTCGTCTATGGCTACACCTTC. Its translation is CASSSGVRFVYGYTF.

The chain joins TRBV7-5 to TRBJ1-5; TRBD1, the table's D call, was not compared with the DNA. TRBV7-5 is listed as a pseudogene. The CDR3 contains 17 residues. The CDR3: CARSLVGAGDHNQPQHF. DNA for the CDR3: TGTGCCAGAAGCTTAGTCGGGGCAGGGGACCACAATCAGCCCCAGCATTTT.

This sequence joins TRBV21-1 and TRBJ2-7; no check of the table's D call, TRBD1, against the DNA was made. TRBV21-1 is termed a pseudogene. The CDR3 has 15 amino acids. The chain's CDR3 is CASRRGRRCIYEQYF. CDR3 in DNA: TGTGCCAGCAGAAGGGGTCGCAGGTGTATTTACGAGCAGTACTTC.